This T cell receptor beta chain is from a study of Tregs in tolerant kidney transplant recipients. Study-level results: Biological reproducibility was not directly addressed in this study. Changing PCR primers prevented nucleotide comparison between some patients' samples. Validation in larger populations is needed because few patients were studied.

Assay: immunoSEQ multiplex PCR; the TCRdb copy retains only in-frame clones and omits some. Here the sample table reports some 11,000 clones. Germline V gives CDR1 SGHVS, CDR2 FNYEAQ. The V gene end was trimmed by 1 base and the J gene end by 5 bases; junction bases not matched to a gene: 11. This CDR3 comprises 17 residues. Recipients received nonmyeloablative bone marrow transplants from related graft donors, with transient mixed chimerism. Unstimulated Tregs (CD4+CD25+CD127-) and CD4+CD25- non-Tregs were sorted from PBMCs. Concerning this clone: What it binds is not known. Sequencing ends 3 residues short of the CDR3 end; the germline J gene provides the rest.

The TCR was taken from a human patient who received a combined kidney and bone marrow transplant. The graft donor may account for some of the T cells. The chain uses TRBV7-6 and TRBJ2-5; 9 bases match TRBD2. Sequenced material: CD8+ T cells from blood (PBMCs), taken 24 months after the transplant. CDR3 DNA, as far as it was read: TGTGCCAGCAGCTTAGGCGTAGCGGGAGTGGGCTTGGAGACC. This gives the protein CASSLGVAGVGLET. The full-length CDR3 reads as CASSLGVAGVGLETQYF. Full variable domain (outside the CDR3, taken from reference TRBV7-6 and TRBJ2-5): GAGVSQSPRYKVTKRGQDVALRCDPISGHVSLYWYRQALGQGPEFLTYFNYEAQQDKSGLPNDRFSAERPEGSISTLTIQRTEQRDSAMYRCASSLGVAGVGLETQYFGPGTRLLVL.